Listed below are T cell receptor beta chains from one sample, sequenced in a study of T cell changes during pregnancy in multiple sclerosis. Data came from immunoSEQ multiplex PCR; TCRdb stores just in-frame clones and leaves some out. The top ten hold 2% to 2.5% of the sample, which has about 64,000 clones, about 92% seen once. The source material was peripheral blood, sampled in the second trimester of pregnancy. The receptors were sampled from a female donor in good health, enrolled as a control in a pregnancy study. Each CDR3 is given with its conserved first and last residue. D genes are given only for firm matches. Size is stated for part of the rows, as once, few or many counts, or as a class when the clone is expanded.

cdr3_length	v_call	clone_size	d_call	j_call	cdr3_aa	cdr3_nt
18	TRBV5-4	.	TRBD2	TRBJ2-5	CASSLGGSSGGDQETQYF	TGTGCCAGCAGCTTGGGGGGTTCGAGCGGGGGGGACCAAGAGACCCAGTACTTC
14	TRBV25-1	.	TRBD1	TRBJ1-2	CASSTRTGNYGYTF	TGTGCCAGCAGTACCCGGACAGGGAACTATGGCTACACCTTC
18	TRBV21-1	.	.	TRBJ2-1	CASSSRLAGGSVSNEQFF	TGTGCCAGCAGCTCGCGACTAGCGGGAGGGTCAGTCTCCAATGAGCAGTTCTTC
14	TRBV15	.	.	TRBJ2-7	CATSKAGRTYEQYF	TGTGCCACCAGCAAGGCGGGCAGAACCTACGAGCAGTACTTC
15	TRBV29-1	.	TRBD1	TRBJ1-2	CSVRLTGTGRLGYTF	TGCAGCGTCCGCCTTACCGGGACAGGGAGGCTCGGCTACACCTTC
11	TRBV25-1	.	.	TRBJ2-5	CASSDRETQYF	TGTGCCAGCAGTGACCGAGAGACCCAGTACTTC
15	TRBV5-1	once	TRBD2	TRBJ2-5	CASSKSGGAAGTQYF	TGCGCCAGCAGCAAGAGCGGGGGGGCTGCTGGGACCCAGTACTTC
13	TRBV10-1	.	.	TRBJ1-1	CATRGLMNTEAFF	TGCGCCACCAGGGGACTCATGAACACTGAAGCTTTCTTT
15	TRBV13	.	.	TRBJ2-7	CASTPVQRGNYEQYF	TGTGCCAGCACCCCAGTCCAGAGAGGGAACTACGAGCAGTACTTC
14	TRBV5-8	once	.	TRBJ2-5	CASSLLLALETQYF	TGTGCCAGCAGCTTGCTCCTAGCCTTGGAGACCCAGTACTTC
13	TRBV27	.	.	TRBJ1-5	CASSHTRDQPQHF	TGTGCCAGCAGCCATACGAGGGATCAGCCCCAGCATTTT
10	TRBV2	.	TRBD1	TRBJ2-7	CASISTGTFF	TGTGCCAGCATTTCGACAGGGACCTTCTTC
12	TRBV7-2	.	.	TRBJ2-3	CASSSYADTQYF	TGTGCCAGCAGCTCTTATGCAGATACGCAGTATTTT
13	TRBV6-5	.	.	TRBJ1-2	CASSYSGARYYTF	TGTGCCAGCAGTTATAGCGGGGCGCGGTACTACACCTTC